The rows below give T cell receptor beta chains drawn from one sample of a study of response to subunit inactivated influenza vaccine. TCRdb reprocessed the RT-PCR reads via MiXCR and lists one record per CDR3 protein. The sample lists 400,000 to 550,000 distinct CDR3 sequences, around 25% occurring once. The sample here was CD4+ T cells sorted from PBMCs, taken around 5 days after vaccination. These receptor sequences come from a man in his forties or fifties who received an inactivated influenza vaccine. The CDR3 runs from the conserved cysteine through the conserved F or W. The D gene is left open where the match is weak. Clone size appears in some rows only: once, few, many, or a class for an expanded clone.

j_call clone_size v_call d_call cdr3_length cdr3_aa cdr3_nt
TRBJ2-5 - TRBV20-1 - 13 CSPRDGGSETQYF TGCAGTCCAAGGGACGGGGGTTCGGAGACCCAGTACTTC
TRBJ2-2 - TRBV5-6 - 17 CASSLTVGHGGSGELFF TGTGCCAGCAGCTTGACGGTCGGACACGGAGGGAGCGGGGAGCTGTTTTTT
TRBJ2-2 - TRBV4-3 - 15 CASSQAASLTGELFF TGCGCCAGCAGCCAAGCGGCCAGCCTCACCGGGGAGCTGTTTTTT
TRBJ1-1 - TRBV12-3/TRBV12-4 TRBD1 12 CASSLDRDEAFF TGTGCCAGCAGCCTTGACAGGGACGAAGCTTTCTTT
TRBJ2-3 - TRBV10-3 - 16 CAISESIAALRGTQYF TGTGCCATCAGTGAGTCGATAGCGGCCCTGCGGGGTACGCAGTATTTT
TRBJ2-5 few TRBV12-3/TRBV12-4 TRBD2 13 CASQTGRGETQYF TGTGCCAGCCAAACGGGGAGGGGAGAGACCCAGTACTTC
TRBJ2-1 - TRBV18 - 18 CASSHSLDILASYNEQFF TGTGCCAGCTCACATTCACTAGACATACTAGCCTCCTACAATGAGCAGTTCTTC
TRBJ2-3 - TRBV11-2 - 19 CASSFHFPLGLLGTDTQYF TGTGCCAGCAGCTTCCACTTCCCCTTAGGACTGCTCGGCACAGATACGCAGTATTTT
TRBJ2-1 - TRBV7-6 TRBD1 17 CASSREQGAGFYNEQFF TGTGCCAGCAGTCGGGAACAGGGGGCCGGATTCTACAATGAGCAGTTCTTC
TRBJ1-5 - TRBV12-3/TRBV12-4 - 14 CASSLEGLLQPQHF TGTGCCAGCAGTTTAGAGGGTTTGCTTCAGCCCCAGCATTTT
TRBJ2-5 - TRBV20-1 - 13 CSAAPTIQETQYF TGCAGTGCTGCGCCTACCATCCAAGAGACCCAGTACTTC
TRBJ1-1 - TRBV28 TRBD1 13 CASSFSPDREAFF TGTGCCAGCAGTTTCTCGCCGGACAGGGAAGCTTTCTTT
TRBJ2-7 few TRBV4-2 - 15 CASSQAARYRHEQYF TGTGCCAGCAGCCAAGCGGCTAGGTACCGGCACGAGCAGTACTTC
TRBJ1-6 - TRBV7-2 - 15 CASSPQRPRNSPLHF TGTGCCAGCAGCCCTCAAAGGCCGCGCAATTCACCCCTCCACTTT
TRBJ1-4 few TRBV6-2/TRBV6-3 TRBD1 14 CASSYATGMEKLFF TGTGCCAGCAGTTACGCGACAGGGATGGAAAAACTGTTTTTT
TRBJ2-5 - TRBV4-2 TRBD2 17 CASSQDLVLAGAETQYF TGTGCCAGCAGCCAAGATTTGGTGCTAGCGGGAGCAGAGACCCAGTACTTC
TRBJ1-3 - TRBV6-1 TRBD1 15 CASSGDRVFGNTIYF TGTGCCAGCAGTGGCGACAGGGTGTTTGGAAACACCATATATTTT
TRBJ2-2 many TRBV7-3 TRBD2 19 CASSLTGPWLAGVTGELFF TGTGCCAGCAGCTTAACGGGGCCTTGGCTAGCGGGCGTCACCGGGGAGCTGTTTTTT